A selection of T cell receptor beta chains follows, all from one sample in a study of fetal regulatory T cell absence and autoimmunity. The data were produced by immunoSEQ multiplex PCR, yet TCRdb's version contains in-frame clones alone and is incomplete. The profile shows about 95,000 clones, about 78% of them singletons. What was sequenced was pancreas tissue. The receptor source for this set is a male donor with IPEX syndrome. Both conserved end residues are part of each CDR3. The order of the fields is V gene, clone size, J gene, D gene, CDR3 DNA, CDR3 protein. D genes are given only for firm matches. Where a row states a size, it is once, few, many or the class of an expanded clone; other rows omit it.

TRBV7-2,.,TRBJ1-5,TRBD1,TGTGCCAGCGGGCCGGGGACAGGGGCCAATCAGCCCCAGCATTTT,CASGPGTGANQPQHF
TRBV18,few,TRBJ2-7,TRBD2,TGTGCCAGCTCAGTGAGCGGGACCTCCTACGAGCAGTACTTC,CASSVSGTSYEQYF
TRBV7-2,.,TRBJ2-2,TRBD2,TGTGCCAGCAGCTTGGGACTAGCGGGGGCCGGGGAGCTGTTTTTT,CASSLGLAGAGELFF
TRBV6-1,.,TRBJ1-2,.,TGTGCCAGCATCGGACATAACTATGGCTACACCTTC,CASIGHNYGYTF
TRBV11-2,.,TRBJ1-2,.,TGTGCCAGCAGCTTAGTTGTGCCCAACTATGGCTACACCTTC,CASSLVVPNYGYTF
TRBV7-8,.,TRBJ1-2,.,TGTGCCAGCAGCTTAGAGGGTCGGGGCTATGGCTACACCTTC,CASSLEGRGYGYTF
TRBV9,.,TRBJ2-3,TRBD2,TGTGCCAGCAGCGCTAGCGGGGGGGCCACAGATACGCAGTATTTT,CASSASGGATDTQYF
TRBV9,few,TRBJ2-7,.,TGTGCCAGCAGCGTAGATATGGCAGGGAGGTACGAGCAGTACTTC,CASSVDMAGRYEQYF
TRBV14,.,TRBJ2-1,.,TGTGCCAGCAGCCCGCTGAGGGGGTACCACAATGAGCAGTTCTTC,CASSPLRGYHNEQFF
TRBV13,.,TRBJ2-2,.,TGTGCCAGCAGCTTAGCGGTAGTCACCGGGGAGCTGTTTTTT,CASSLAVVTGELFF
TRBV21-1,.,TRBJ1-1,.,TGTGCCAGCAGCAACAGGAACACTGAAGCTTTCTTT,CASSNRNTEAFF
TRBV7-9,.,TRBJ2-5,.,TGTGCCAGCAGCTGCTGGGGGGATGAGTACCAAGAGACCCAGTACTTC,CASSCWGDEYQETQYF
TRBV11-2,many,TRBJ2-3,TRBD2,TGTGCCAGCAGTTGGACTAGCGGCACAGATACGCAGTATTTT,CASSWTSGTDTQYF
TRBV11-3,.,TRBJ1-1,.,TGTGCCAGCAGCTCGCATATTATGAACACTGAAGCTTTCTTT,CASSSHIMNTEAFF
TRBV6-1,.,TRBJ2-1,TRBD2,TGTGCCAGCAGTGCCCTAGCGGGTAACAATGAGCAGTTCTTC,CASSALAGNNEQFF
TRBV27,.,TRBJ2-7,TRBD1,TGTGCCAGCAGTTCGGGACAGGGGAGGTCCTACGAGCAGTACTTC,CASSSGQGRSYEQYF
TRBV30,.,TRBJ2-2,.,TGTGCCGGTGGACCGGGCTCGAACACCGGGGAGCTGTTTTTT,CAGGPGSNTGELFF
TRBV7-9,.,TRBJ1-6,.,TGTGCCAGCAGCTTCGGAGGGGGAAATTCACCCCTCCACTTT,CASSFGGGNSPLHF
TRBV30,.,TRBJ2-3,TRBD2,TGTGCCGGCCGACCGGGACTAGCGGGAGGCCAGCCTAGCACAGATACGCAGTATTTT,CAGRPGLAGGQPSTDTQYF
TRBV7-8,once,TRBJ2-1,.,TGTGCCAGCAGCTTACCAGGTGAGCAGTTCTTC,CASSLPGEQFF
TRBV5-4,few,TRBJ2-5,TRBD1,TGTGCCAGCGGAAGACAGGGGGAGACCCAGTACTTC,CASGRQGETQYF
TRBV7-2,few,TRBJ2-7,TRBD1,TGTGCCAGCAGCTTAGCCGGGACAGATTCCTACGAGCAGTACTTC,CASSLAGTDSYEQYF
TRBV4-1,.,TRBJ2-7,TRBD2,TGCGCCAGCAGCCAAGTACTGGTCGCGGGAGGATCCTACGAGCAGTACTTC,CASSQVLVAGGSYEQYF
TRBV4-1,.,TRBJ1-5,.,TGCGCCAGCAGCCAGCCGGGGGTATTCAATCAGCCCCAGCATTTT,CASSQPGVFNQPQHF
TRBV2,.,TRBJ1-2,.,TGTGCCAGCAGTGTAGAGGACTATGGCTACACCTTC,CASSVEDYGYTF
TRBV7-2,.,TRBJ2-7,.,TGTGCCAGCAGCTTAGTCGGGACGGGAACCTACGAGCAGTACTTC,CASSLVGTGTYEQYF
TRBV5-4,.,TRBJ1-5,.,TGTGCCAGCAGCCGCTGGGGGGTCCATCAGCCCCAGCATTTT,CASSRWGVHQPQHF
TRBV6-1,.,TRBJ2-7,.,TGTGCCAGCAGTGAAGCGCGCGGGGCCTTATATTCCTACGAGCAGTACTTC,CASSEARGALYSYEQYF
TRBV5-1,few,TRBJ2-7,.,TGCGCCAGCAGCCTAACTAGCTCCGAGCAGTACTTC,CASSLTSSEQYF
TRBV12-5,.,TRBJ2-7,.,TGTGCTAGTGGTTTGTTAGGGCCCCCCTTCTCCTACGAGCAGTACTTC,CASGLLGPPFSYEQYF
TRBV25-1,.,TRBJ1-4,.,TGTGCCAGCAGATGTGGGGAATCGGGGAAACTGTTTTTT,CASRCGESGKLFF
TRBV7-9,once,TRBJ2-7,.,TGTGCCAGCAGCGGCGTTATTGGTAGCTACGAGCAGTACTTC,CASSGVIGSYEQYF
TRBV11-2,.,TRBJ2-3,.,TGTGCCAGCAGCCCTAGGGGGGGAGGTTACACAGATACGCAGTATTTT,CASSPRGGGYTDTQYF
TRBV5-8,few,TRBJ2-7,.,TGTGCCAGCAGCCTAGGATGGCGGGAAGGGGACGAGCAGTACTTC,CASSLGWREGDEQYF
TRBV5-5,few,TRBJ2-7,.,TGTGCCAGCAGCAATCCAGGCTCTACGGAGCAGTACTTC,CASSNPGSTEQYF
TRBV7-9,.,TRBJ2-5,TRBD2,TGTGCCAGCAGCCCTTTTCAGGGACTAGCGGGTAGCCAGGAAGAGACCCAGTACTTC,CASSPFQGLAGSQEETQYF
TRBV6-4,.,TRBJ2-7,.,TGTGCCAGCAGTGGCCTCTACGAGCAGTACTTC,CASSGLYEQYF
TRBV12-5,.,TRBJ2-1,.,TGTGCTAGTGGTCCCCGGAACAATGAGCAGTTCTTC,CASGPRNNEQFF
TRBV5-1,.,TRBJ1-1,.,TGCGCCAGCAGCTTGGAGGGCATCGAAGCTTTCTTT,CASSLEGIEAFF
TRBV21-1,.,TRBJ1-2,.,TGTGCCAGCAGCAGGGGGACAGGGGGGTTCTATGGCTACACCTTC,CASSRGTGGFYGYTF
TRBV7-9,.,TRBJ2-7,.,TGTGCCAGCAGCTGGGGACGTGGCTACGAGCAGTACTTC,CASSWGRGYEQYF
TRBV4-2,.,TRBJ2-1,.,TGTGCCAGCAGCCAGGCAGACAATGAGCAGTTCTTC,CASSQADNEQFF
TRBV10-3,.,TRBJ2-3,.,TGTGCCACGCTCCCGGGGAGAGGAGATACGCAGTATTTT,CATLPGRGDTQYF